The 7 T cell receptor beta chains presented below share a single source sample, sequenced in a study of cytomegalovirus exposure and HLA in healthy donors. A multiplex PCR was run with 60 Vbeta primers and 13 Jbeta primers. Repertoires were generated with immunoSEQ multiplex PCR, while TCRdb's copy carries only in-frame clones and drops some. Here the sample spans about 190,000 clones, about 80% being singletons. Sequenced sample: PBMCs. The receptors here all came from a woman aged 45-65 years in good health and CMV-seropositive.

The rearrangement links TRBV27 to TRBJ2-5; maybe TRBD1 (5 bases). Near its end, the DNA agrees better with TRBJ2-7, so the J call may be wrong. The CDR3 length is 15 residues. Germline V CDR1 and CDR2: MNHEY, SMNVEV (reference sequence). The CDR3 bases are TGTGCCAGCAGTTTAAAGCCTGGGGCTCCCTACGAGCAGTACTTC. Its translation is CASSLKPGAPYEQYF.

This sequence joins TRBV5-1 and TRBJ2-3, with D tentatively TRBD2 (6 bases). The CDR3 spans 14 residues. Germline values: CDR1 SGHRS, CDR2 YFSETQ. V lost 3 bases, J lost 3 bases, and 11 bases lay in between. CDR3 DNA sequence: TGCGCCAGCAGCTGGACGGGGGTAACAGATACGCAGTATTTT. It yields the protein CASSWTGVTDTQYF. The full variable domain, completed using reference TRBV5-1 and TRBJ2-3, is KAGVTQTPRYLIKTRGQQVTLSCSPISGHRSVSWYQQTPGQGLQFLFEYFSETQRNKGNFPGRFSGRQFSNSRSEMNVSTLELGDSALYLCASSWTGVTDTQYFGPGTRLTVL.

V usage is TRBV29-1 and J usage is TRBJ1-1; weak D call: TRBD1 (6 bases). Trimming left V 7 bases short and J 4 bases short, with 13 bases between. CDR1 and CDR2 (germline): SQVTM, ANQGSEA. The CDR3 spans 12 residues. The CDR3, as DNA: TGCAGCGGCGAAGGGGGACGCACTGAAGCTTTCTTT. This gives the protein CSGEGGRTEAFF.

The table lists this clone with a count of one. The chain links TRBV25-1 to TRBJ2-5; D gene uncertain. CDR1 MGHDK and CDR2 SYGVNS come from the germline V gene. This CDR3 is 11 amino acids long. The V end was cut by 2 bases, the J end by 6 bases, with 4 bases between. This CDR3 is CASSEQKTQYF. CDR3 coding DNA: TGTGCCAGCAGTGAACAAAAGACCCAGTACTTC.

The V call is TRBV7-9, the J call TRBJ2-2; no reliable D call. Per the germline V gene, CDR1 is SEHNR and CDR2 is FQNEAQ (reference sequence). V was trimmed by 6 bases and J by 1 base, leaving 6 bases between them. The CDR3 spans 13 residues. CDR3 protein: CASRKQNTGELFF. The CDR3 DNA is TGTGCCAGCAGAAAACAGAACACCGGGGAGCTGTTTTTT.

The rearrangement joins TRBV7-9 to TRBJ2-1, with 13 bases matching TRBD2. J lost 0 bases, V lost 0 bases, and 5 bases had no gene match. The CDR3 is 19 residues long. The germline V gene has CDR1 SEHNR and CDR2 FQNEAQ (reference sequence). Here the CDR3 reads CASSLALLAGGSSYNEQFF. Here the CDR3 DNA reads TGTGCCAGCAGCTTAGCGCTACTAGCGGGGGGGAGCTCCTACAATGAGCAGTTCTTC.

This clone was counted a few times. The chain is built from TRBV18 and TRBJ1-1; D not resolved. Trimming pared 3 bases from V and 3 bases from J, leaving 11 bases between. The CDR3 length is 14 residues. Germline values: CDR1 KGHSH, CDR2 LQKENI. CDR3 DNA: TGTGCCAGCTCACCGAGGAGGAGTGACACTGAAGCTTTCTTT. Translation gives CASSPRRSDTEAFF.